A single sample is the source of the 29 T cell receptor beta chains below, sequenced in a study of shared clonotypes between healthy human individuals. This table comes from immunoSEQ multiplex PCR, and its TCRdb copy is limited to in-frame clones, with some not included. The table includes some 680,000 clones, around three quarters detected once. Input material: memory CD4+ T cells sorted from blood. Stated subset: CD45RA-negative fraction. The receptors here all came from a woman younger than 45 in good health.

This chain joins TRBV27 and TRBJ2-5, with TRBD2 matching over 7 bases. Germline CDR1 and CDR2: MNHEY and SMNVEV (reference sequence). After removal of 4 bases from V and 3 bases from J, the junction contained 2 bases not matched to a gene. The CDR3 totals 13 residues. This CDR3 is CASSSSGEETQYF. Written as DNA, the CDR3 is TGTGCCAGCAGTTCCAGCGGGGAAGAGACCCAGTACTTC.

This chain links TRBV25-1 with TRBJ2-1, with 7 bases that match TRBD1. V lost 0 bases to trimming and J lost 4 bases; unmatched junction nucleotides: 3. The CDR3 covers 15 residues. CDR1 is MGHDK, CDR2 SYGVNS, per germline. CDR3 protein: CASSEYRTGYNEQFF. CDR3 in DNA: TGTGCCAGCAGTGAATATAGGACAGGTTACAATGAGCAGTTCTTC.

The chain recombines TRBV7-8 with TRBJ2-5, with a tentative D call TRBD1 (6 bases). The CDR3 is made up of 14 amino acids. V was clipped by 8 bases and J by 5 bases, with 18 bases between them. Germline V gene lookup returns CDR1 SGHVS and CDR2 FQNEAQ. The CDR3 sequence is CASGGRVIEETQYF. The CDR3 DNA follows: TGTGCCAGCGGGGGCAGGGTCATTGAGGAGACCCAGTACTTC.

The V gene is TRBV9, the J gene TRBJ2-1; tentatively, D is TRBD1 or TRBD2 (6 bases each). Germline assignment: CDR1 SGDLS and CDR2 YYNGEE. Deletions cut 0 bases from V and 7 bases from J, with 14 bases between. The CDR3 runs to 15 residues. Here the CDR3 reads CASSVAWGASNEQFF. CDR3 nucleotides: TGTGCCAGCAGCGTAGCTTGGGGGGCAAGTAATGAGCAGTTCTTC.

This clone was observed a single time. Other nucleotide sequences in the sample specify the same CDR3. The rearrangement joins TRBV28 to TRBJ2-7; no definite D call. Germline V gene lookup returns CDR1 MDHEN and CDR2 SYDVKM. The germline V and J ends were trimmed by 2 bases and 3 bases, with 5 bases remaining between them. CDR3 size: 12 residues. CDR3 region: CASSLPYYEQYF. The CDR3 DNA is TGTGCCAGCAGTTTACCGTACTACGAGCAGTACTTC.

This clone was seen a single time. As DNA, the CDR3 is TGTGCCAGCAGTCCGGACAGCACCCCGGGAACAGATACGCAGTATTTT. Amino acid sequence: CASSPDSTPGTDTQYF. The chain has TRBV28 and TRBJ2-3; tentatively, D is TRBD1 (6 bases). V was shortened by 5 bases and J by 3 bases, with 18 bases between the two germline ends. Looked up from germline, CDR1 is MDHEN and CDR2 is SYDVKM. The CDR3 contains 16 residues.

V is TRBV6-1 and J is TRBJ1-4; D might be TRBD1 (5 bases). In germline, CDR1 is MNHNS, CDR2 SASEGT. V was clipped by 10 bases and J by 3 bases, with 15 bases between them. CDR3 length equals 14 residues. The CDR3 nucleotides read TGTGCCAAATGGGAGGGGCCGTCTAATGAAAAACTGTTTTTT. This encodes CAKWEGPSNEKLFF.

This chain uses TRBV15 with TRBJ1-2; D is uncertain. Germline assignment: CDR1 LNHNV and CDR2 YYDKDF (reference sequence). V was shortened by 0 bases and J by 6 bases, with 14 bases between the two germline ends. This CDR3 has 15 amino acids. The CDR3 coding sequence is TGTGCCACCAGCAGAGATTGGGCAACGAGGGATGGCTACACCTTC. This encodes CATSRDWATRDGYTF.

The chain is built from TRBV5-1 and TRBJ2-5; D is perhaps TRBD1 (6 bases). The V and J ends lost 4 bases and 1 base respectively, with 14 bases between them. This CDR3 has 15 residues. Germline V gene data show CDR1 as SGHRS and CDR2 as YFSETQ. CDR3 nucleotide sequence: TGCGCCAGCAGCCAACCCGGACAGATCCAAGAGACCCAGTACTTC. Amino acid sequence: CASSQPGQIQETQYF.

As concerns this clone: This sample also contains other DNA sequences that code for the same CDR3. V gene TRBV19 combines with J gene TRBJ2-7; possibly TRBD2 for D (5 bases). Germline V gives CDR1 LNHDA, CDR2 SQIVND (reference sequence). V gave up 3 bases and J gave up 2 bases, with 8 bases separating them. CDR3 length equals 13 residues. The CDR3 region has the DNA TGTGCCAGTAGTATTCCGGGAACCTACGAGCAGTACTTC. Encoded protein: CASSIPGTYEQYF.

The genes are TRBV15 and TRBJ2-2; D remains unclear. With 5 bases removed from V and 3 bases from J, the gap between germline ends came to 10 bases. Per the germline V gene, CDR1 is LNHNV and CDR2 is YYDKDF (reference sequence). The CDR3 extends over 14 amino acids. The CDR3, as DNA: TGTGCCACCAGCCTAGTTCGGTACACCGGGGAGCTGTTTTTT. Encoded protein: CATSLVRYTGELFF. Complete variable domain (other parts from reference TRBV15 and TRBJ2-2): DAMVIQNPRYQVTQFGKPVTLSCSQTLNHNVMYWYQQKSSQAPKLLFHYYDKDFNNEADTPDNFQSRRPNTSFCFLDIRSPGLGDTAMYLCATSLVRYTGELFFGEGSRLTVL.

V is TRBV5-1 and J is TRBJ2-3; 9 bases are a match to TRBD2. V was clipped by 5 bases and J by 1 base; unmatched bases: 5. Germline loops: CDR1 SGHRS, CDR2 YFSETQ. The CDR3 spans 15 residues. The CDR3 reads CASSRGGRGTDTQYF. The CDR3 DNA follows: TGCGCCAGCAGTAGGGGCGGGAGGGGCACAGATACGCAGTATTTT.

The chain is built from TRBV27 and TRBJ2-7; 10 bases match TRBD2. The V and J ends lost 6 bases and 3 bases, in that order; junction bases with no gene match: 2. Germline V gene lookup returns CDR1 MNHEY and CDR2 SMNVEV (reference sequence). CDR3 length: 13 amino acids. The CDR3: CASRPSGGYEQYF. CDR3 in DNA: TGTGCCAGCAGACCTAGCGGGGGCTACGAGCAGTACTTC.

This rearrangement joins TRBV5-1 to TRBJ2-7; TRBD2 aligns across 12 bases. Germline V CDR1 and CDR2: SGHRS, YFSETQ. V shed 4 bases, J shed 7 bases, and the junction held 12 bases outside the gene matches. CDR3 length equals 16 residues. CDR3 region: CASSGSGTSGLGEQYF. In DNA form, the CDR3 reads TGCGCCAGCAGCGGGAGCGGGACTAGCGGGCTTGGGGAGCAGTACTTC.

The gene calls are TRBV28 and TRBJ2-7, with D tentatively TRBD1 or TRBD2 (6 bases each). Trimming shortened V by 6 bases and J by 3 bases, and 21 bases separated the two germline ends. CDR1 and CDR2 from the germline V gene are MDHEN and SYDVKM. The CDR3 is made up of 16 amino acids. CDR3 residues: CASSPPEGGFDYEQYF. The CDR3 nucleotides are TGTGCCAGCAGCCCACCTGAAGGGGGGTTCGACTACGAGCAGTACTTC.

The CDR3 DNA sequence: TGTGCCAGCAGCCCCCAGCCCGGGACAGCAAGCGAGCAGTACTTC. Amino acids: CASSPQPGTASEQYF. The chain carries TRBV11-1 and TRBJ2-7, with 7 positions matching TRBD1. The V gene's germline CDR1 is SGHAT and CDR2 FQDESV (reference sequence). The CDR3 contains 15 residues. After removal of 5 bases from V and 6 bases from J, the junction contained 13 bases not matched to a gene.

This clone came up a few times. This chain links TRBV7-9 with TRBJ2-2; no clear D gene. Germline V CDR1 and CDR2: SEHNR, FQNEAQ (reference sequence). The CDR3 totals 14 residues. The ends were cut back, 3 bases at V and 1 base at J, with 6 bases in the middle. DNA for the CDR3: TGTGCCAGCAGCTTTTCAGTGAACACCGGGGAGCTGTTTTTT. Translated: CASSFSVNTGELFF.

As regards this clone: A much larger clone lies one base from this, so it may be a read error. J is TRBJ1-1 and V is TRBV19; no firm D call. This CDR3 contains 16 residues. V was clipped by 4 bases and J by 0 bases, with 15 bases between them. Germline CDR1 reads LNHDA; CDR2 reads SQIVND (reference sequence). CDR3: CASSTVAAGMNTEAFF. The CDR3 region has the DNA TGTGCCAGTAGTACAGTAGCAGCCGGAATGAACACTGAAGCTTTCTTT.

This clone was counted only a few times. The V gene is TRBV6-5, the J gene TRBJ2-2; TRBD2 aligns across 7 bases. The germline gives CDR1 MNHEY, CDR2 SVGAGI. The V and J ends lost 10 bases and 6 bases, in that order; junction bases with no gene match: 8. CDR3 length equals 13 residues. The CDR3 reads CATLKRGAGELFF. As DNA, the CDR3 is TGTGCCACTCTTAAGCGGGGAGCCGGGGAGCTGTTTTTT.

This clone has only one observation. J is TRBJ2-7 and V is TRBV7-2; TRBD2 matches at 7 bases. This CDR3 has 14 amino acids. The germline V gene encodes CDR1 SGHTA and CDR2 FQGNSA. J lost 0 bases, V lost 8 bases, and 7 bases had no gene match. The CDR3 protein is CASATQRDSYEQYF. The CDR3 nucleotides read TGTGCCAGCGCCACCCAGCGGGACTCCTACGAGCAGTACTTC.

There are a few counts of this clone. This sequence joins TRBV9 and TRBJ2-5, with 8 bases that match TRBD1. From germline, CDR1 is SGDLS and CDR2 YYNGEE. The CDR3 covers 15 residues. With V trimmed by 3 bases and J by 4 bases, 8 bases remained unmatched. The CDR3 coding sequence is TGTGCCAGCAGCGCCGCGAGGACAGGGAGAGAGACCCAGTACTTC. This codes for CASSAARTGRETQYF. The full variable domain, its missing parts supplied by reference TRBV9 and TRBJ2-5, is DSGVTQTPKHLITATGQRVTLRCSPRSGDLSVYWYQQSLDQGLQFLIQYYNGEERAKGNILERFSAQQFPDLHSELNLSSLELGDSALYFCASSAARTGRETQYFGPGTRLLVL.

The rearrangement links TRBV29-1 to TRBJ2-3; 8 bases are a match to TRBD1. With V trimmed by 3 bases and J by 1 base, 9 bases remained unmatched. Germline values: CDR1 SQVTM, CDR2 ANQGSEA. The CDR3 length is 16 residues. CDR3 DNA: TGCAGCGTTGAGGTGCAGGGGGCGGGCGGCACAGATACGCAGTATTTT. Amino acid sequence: CSVEVQGAGGTDTQYF.

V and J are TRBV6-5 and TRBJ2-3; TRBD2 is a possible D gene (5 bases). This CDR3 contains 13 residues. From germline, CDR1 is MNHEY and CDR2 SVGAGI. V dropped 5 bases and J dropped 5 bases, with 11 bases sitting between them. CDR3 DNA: TGTGCCAGCAGTGAAGGAGGAGTAGATACGCAGTATTTT. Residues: CASSEGGVDTQYF.

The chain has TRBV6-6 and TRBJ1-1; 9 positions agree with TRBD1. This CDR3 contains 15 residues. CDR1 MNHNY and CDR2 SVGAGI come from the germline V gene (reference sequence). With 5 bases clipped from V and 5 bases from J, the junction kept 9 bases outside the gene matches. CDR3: CASSTGQGFWTEAFF. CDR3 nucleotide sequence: TGTGCCAGCAGTACCGGACAGGGGTTTTGGACTGAAGCTTTCTTT.

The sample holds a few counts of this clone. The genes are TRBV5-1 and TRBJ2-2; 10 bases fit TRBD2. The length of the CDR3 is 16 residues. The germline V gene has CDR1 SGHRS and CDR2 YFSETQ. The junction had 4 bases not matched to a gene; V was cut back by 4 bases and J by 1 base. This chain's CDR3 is CASSPGLAVNTGELFF. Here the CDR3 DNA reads TGCGCCAGCAGCCCAGGACTAGCGGTGAACACCGGGGAGCTGTTTTTT.

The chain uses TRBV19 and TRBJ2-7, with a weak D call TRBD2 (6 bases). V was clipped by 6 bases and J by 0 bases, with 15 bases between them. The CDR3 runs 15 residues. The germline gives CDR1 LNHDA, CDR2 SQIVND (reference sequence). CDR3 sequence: CASRLVAESSYEQYF. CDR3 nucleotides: TGTGCCAGTAGATTGGTAGCGGAAAGCTCCTACGAGCAGTACTTC.

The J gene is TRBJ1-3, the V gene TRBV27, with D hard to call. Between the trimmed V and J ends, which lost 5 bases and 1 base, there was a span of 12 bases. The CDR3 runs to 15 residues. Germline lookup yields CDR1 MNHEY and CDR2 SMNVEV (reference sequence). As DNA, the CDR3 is TGTGCCAGCAGTCCCCGGGGTGGTTCTGGAAACACCATATATTTT. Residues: CASSPRGGSGNTIYF.

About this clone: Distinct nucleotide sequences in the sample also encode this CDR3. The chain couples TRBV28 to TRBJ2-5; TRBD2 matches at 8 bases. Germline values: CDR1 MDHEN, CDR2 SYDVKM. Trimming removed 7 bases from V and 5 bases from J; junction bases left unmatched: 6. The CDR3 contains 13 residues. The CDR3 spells CASTPGGLETQYF. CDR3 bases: TGTGCCAGCACTCCGGGGGGGCTGGAGACCCAGTACTTC.

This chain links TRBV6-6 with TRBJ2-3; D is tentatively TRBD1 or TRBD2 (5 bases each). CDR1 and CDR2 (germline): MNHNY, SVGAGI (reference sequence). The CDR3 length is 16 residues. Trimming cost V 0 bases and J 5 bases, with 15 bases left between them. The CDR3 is CASSYSGAASVDTQYF. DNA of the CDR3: TGTGCCAGCAGTTACTCCGGGGCTGCTTCGGTAGATACGCAGTATTTT.